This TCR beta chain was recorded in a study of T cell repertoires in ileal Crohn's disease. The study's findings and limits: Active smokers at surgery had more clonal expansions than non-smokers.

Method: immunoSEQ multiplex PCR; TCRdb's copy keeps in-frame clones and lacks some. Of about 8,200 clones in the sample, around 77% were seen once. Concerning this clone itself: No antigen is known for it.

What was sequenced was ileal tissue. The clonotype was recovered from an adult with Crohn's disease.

The CDR3 bases are TGTGCCAGCAGCTTAGGAACAGGGGGCGGCTATGGCTACACCTTC. The encoded protein is CASSLGTGGGYGYTF. J is TRBJ1-2 and V is TRBV11-2; 9 nucleotides line up with TRBD1. Germline CDR1 and CDR2: SGHAT and FQNNGV. The CDR3 contains 15 residues. The trim removed 1 base at V and 4 bases at J, leaving 4 bases unmatched. The full variable domain, with the rest looked up from reference TRBV11-2 and TRBJ1-2, is EAGVAQSPRYKIIEKRQSVAFWCNPISGHATLYWYQQILGQGPKLLIQFQNNGVVDDSQLPKDRFSAERLKGVDSTLKIQPAKLEDSAVYLCASSLGTGGGYGYTFGSGTRLTVV.